This section outlines one T cell receptor (beta chain) sequence together with its context. Its target is not known. TCRdb reanalysed the 5' RACE reads using MiXCR and keeps one entry per CDR3 protein. Seen here are around 770,000 distinct CDR3 sequences, roughly 12% observed once, and the top ten hold less than 0.65%. V lost 6 bases and J lost 5, with 17 bases in between. Germline V CDR1 and CDR2: DFQATT, SNEGSKA (reference sequence). The CDR3 is made up of 14 amino acids. The record originates from a study of CD8 T cells in ankylosing spondylitis. Broader study findings: Seemingly characteristic of ankylosing spondylitis blood was a TCR beta motif consisting of about 8 highly homologous variants.

The sequenced sample consisted of blood, either unsorted or a sorted T cell fraction (not recorded which). The receptor's source is a male donor with ankylosing spondylitis. V usage is TRBV20-1 and J usage is TRBJ1-5; D is perhaps TRBD1 (5 bases). The CDR3 nucleotides read TGCAGTGCAGTCCCCTTGGGGCAAGATCAGCCCCAGCATTTT. This encodes CSAVPLGQDQPQHF.